These 24 T cell receptor beta chains were all obtained from the same sample, sequenced in a study of vaccination effects on CD4 cells after COVID-19. Some clones are missing from TCRdb's copy, which holds only in-frame ones; the method was immunoSEQ multiplex PCR. The sample has about 26,000 clones; around 78% are singletons. Viral peptide pools were used in the ViraFEST assay to expand antigen-specific CD4+ T cells, and sequencing came afterward. Culture lasted around eleven days before CD4+ T cell isolation. Confirmation by PCR established that the person had SARS-CoV-2 infection between March and December 2020. Their target antigens are unknown. The sample in question was CD4+ T cells from PBMCs cultured with HCoV-NL63 spike peptides, obtained before COVID-19 vaccination. Source of these receptors: a human donor who had a prior SARS-CoV-2 infection.

This clone was counted a single time. The chain uses TRBV7-3 and TRBJ2-3, with a weak D call TRBD2 (6 bases). This CDR3 is built from 15 residues. V shed 3 bases and J shed 0 bases, with 10 bases lying between them. Germline V gene lookup returns CDR1 SGHTA and CDR2 FQGTGA. CDR3 sequence (DNA): TGTGCCAGCAGCTTGCGGGGATTGAGCACAGATACGCAGTATTTT. This encodes CASSLRGLSTDTQYF.

This clone was observed a handful of times. The chain couples TRBV7-3 to TRBJ2-3; the D is unclear. Germline V gene sequence: CDR1 SGHTA, CDR2 FQGTGA. The CDR3 loop spans 14 amino acids. V was pared by 2 bases and J by 2 bases, with 8 bases between. The CDR3 reads CASSLGLTTDTQYF. CDR3 nucleotides: TGTGCCAGCAGCTTAGGGTTAACCACAGATACGCAGTATTTT.

The chain links TRBV6-1 to TRBJ2-3, with D possibly TRBD1 on 6 matching bases. The germline CDR1 and CDR2 sequences are MNHNS and SASEGT. The CDR3 extends over 15 amino acids. Trimming removed 0 bases from V and 0 bases from J, with 7 bases in between. CDR3 sequence reads: CASSEAGHSTDTQYF. In DNA form, the CDR3 reads TGTGCCAGCAGTGAAGCGGGACATAGCACAGATACGCAGTATTTT.

The V call is TRBV10-3, the J call TRBJ2-7, with D tentatively TRBD2 (6 bases). The CDR3 loop spans 11 amino acids. V was cut by 10 bases and J by 3 bases, with 10 bases left in between. CDR1 ENHRY and CDR2 SYGVKD come from the germline V gene. Here the CDR3 reads CAKSGGYEQYF. CDR3 coding DNA: TGTGCCAAATCCGGGGGCTACGAGCAGTACTTC.

The rearrangement uses TRBV24-1 and TRBJ2-1; D may be TRBD2 (5 bases). The CDR3 is 18 residues long. Germline lookup yields CDR1 KGHDR and CDR2 SFDVKD. V was clipped by 1 base and J by 1 base, with 16 bases between them. The CDR3 region is CATSDLPGNPPSYNEQFF. CDR3 DNA: TGTGCCACCAGTGATTTACCCGGGAACCCGCCTTCCTACAATGAGCAGTTCTTC.

This rearrangement joins TRBV30 to TRBJ2-5; a possible D gene is TRBD2 (6 bases). The V and J ends lost 3 bases and 3 bases respectively, with 11 bases between them. This CDR3 comprises 13 residues. In germline, CDR1 is GTSNPN, CDR2 SVGIG (reference sequence). Here the CDR3 DNA reads TGTGCCTGGAGCCAGGGACTCGAAGAGACCCAGTACTTC. This sequence encodes CAWSQGLEETQYF.

This clone has more than one count but fewer than ten. The CDR3 spells CASSSRLAGLTQYF. DNA for the CDR3: TGTGCCAGCAGCTCTAGACTAGCGGGGCTTACGCAGTATTTT. The J gene is TRBJ2-3, the V gene TRBV7-2; 11 bases fit TRBD2. The CDR3 is 14 residues long. Germline CDR1 SGHTA, CDR2 FQGNSA. V gave up 4 bases and J gave up 8 bases; unmatched junction bases: 5.

This chain connects TRBV7-9 to TRBJ1-1; weak D call: TRBD1 (5 bases). The CDR3 length is 15 residues. Trimming took off 0 bases at V and 3 bases at J, with 11 bases between the two ends. Germline lookup yields CDR1 SEHNR and CDR2 FQNEAQ (reference sequence). Written as DNA, the CDR3 is TGTGCCAGCAGCTTAGCTGCCGGGGGTTACACTGAAGCTTTCTTT. It yields the protein CASSLAAGGYTEAFF. Full variable domain (rest looked up from reference TRBV7-9 and TRBJ1-1): DTGVSQNPRHKITKRGQNVTFRCDPISEHNRLYWYRQTLGQGPEFLTYFQNEAQLEKSRLLSDRFSAERPKGSFSTLEIQRTEQGDSAMYLCASSLAAGGYTEAFFGQGTRLTVV.

The chain combines TRBV6-5 with TRBJ1-2, with a tentative D call TRBD1 (5 bases). Trimming removed 8 bases at V and 4 bases at J, with 17 bases between. The germline V gene has CDR1 MNHEY and CDR2 SVGAGI. The CDR3 loop spans 14 amino acids. In DNA, the CDR3 is TGTGCCAGCGTGTCTAGGGGCGTGGGCTATGGCTACACCTTC. This codes for CASVSRGVGYGYTF.

This clone was counted only a few times. The rearrangement links TRBV14 to TRBJ2-7; D unresolved. CDR3 size: 14 residues. With 5 bases removed from V and 4 bases from J, the gap between germline ends came to 15 bases. Germline V gene lookup returns CDR1 SGHDN and CDR2 FVKESK. CDR3 coding DNA: TGTGCCAGCAGCTACGATGACACGATATACGAGCAGTACTTC. This gives the protein CASSYDDTIYEQYF.

This clone was counted a few times. The chain links TRBV3-1 (or the pseudogene TRBV3-2) to TRBJ2-7, with 16 bases aligning to TRBD2. From germline, CDR1 is LGHDT and CDR2 YNNKEL (reference sequence). V was clipped by 5 bases and J by 13 bases; unmatched bases: 8. The CDR3 runs to 14 residues. This chain's CDR3 is CASSVGLAGGSLYF. As DNA, the CDR3 is TGTGCCAGCAGCGTGGGACTAGCGGGGGGGTCCCTATACTTC.

The rearrangement uses TRBV7-7 and TRBJ1-1, with D hard to call. The CDR3 loop spans 8 amino acids. CDR1 and CDR2 from the germline V gene are SSHAT and FNYEAQ (reference sequence). DNA of the CDR3: TGTGCTAGCTTTGAAGCTTTCTTT. It translates to CASFEAFF.

This chain joins TRBV14 and TRBJ1-3; D is unresolved. CDR1 is SGHDN and CDR2 is FVKESK in the germline V gene. The V gene lost 0 bases and the J gene lost 0 bases, with 9 bases spanning the gap. The CDR3 loop spans 16 amino acids. The DNA of the CDR3 is TGTGCCAGCAGCCAAGACGTGGGGTTCTCTGGAAACACCATATATTTT. Amino acid sequence: CASSQDVGFSGNTIYF.

The chain joins TRBV7-2 to TRBJ2-3, with 9 nucleotides matching TRBD2. The CDR3 runs 19 residues. Germline V lookup: CDR1 SGHTA, CDR2 FQGNSA. V gave up 2 bases and J gave up 2 bases; unmatched junction bases: 14. CDR3: CASSLKYAGGPVYTDTQYF. In DNA form, the CDR3 reads TGTGCCAGCAGCTTAAAATACGCGGGAGGGCCGGTTTACACAGATACGCAGTATTTT.

In DNA, the CDR3 is TGTGCCAGCAGTGAAGTCGCTAGCGGGGAACGGGCCCAGTACTTC. Translating it yields CASSEVASGERAQYF. The chain joins TRBV2 to TRBJ2-5; TRBD2 matches at 9 bases. In germline, CDR1 is SNHLY, CDR2 FYNNEI. This CDR3 comprises 15 residues. Trimming at V came to 1 base and at J to 9 bases, leaving 9 bases not matched to a gene.

A few counts support this clone. The CDR3 spells CASSLRRGTPLHF. The CDR3 DNA reads as TGTGCCAGCAGCTTAAGGAGGGGGACACCCCTCCACTTT. The rearrangement links TRBV7-3 to TRBJ1-6; D might be TRBD1 (6 bases). This CDR3 comprises 13 residues. Trimming took 1 base from V and 11 from J, leaving 9 bases between them. Looked up from germline, CDR1 is SGHTA and CDR2 is FQGTGA.

The chain recombines TRBV15 with TRBJ1-1; 7 bases are a match to TRBD1. Losses at the gene ends were 1 base for V and 5 bases for J; bases not matched to a gene: 7. Germline V gives CDR1 LNHNV, CDR2 YYDKDF (reference sequence). This CDR3 has 15 amino acids. CDR3 protein: CATSRVEGAGTEAFF. CDR3 sequence (DNA): TGTGCCACCAGCAGAGTCGAGGGGGCGGGAACTGAAGCTTTCTTT.

The chain recombines TRBV5-4 with TRBJ1-3; 7 positions agree with TRBD1. The CDR3 extends over 14 amino acids. The germline gives CDR1 SGHNT, CDR2 YYREEE (reference sequence). The junction had 5 bases not matched to a gene; V was cut back by 4 bases and J by 4 bases. This CDR3 is CASSDATGGNTIYF. CDR3 nucleotides: TGTGCCAGCAGCGACGCGACAGGGGGAAACACCATATATTTT.

The chain uses TRBV15 and TRBJ2-1, with no clear D. V lost 5 bases and J lost 0, with 8 bases in between. Germline assignment: CDR1 LNHNV and CDR2 YYDKDF (reference sequence). The CDR3 has 14 amino acids. The CDR3 spells CATSGLSSYNEQFF. The CDR3 nucleotides read TGTGCCACCAGCGGCCTAAGCTCCTACAATGAGCAGTTCTTC.

The rearrangement links TRBV20-1 to TRBJ1-4; no clear D. Per the germline V gene, CDR1 is DFQATT and CDR2 is SNEGSKA (reference sequence). This CDR3 is built from 13 residues. Trimming removed 3 bases at V and 6 bases at J, with 11 bases between. The DNA of the CDR3 is TGCAGTGCTAGTTCCCCCGGGGATGAAAAACTGTTTTTT. This sequence encodes CSASSPGDEKLFF.

This rearrangement joins TRBV2 to TRBJ1-6; no clear D. The CDR3 covers 12 residues. Trimming cost V 3 bases and J 11 bases, with 8 bases left between them. Germline-derived CDR1 and CDR2 are SNHLY and FYNNEI. The DNA of the CDR3 is TGTGCCAGCAGTGATTCGGGCACACCCCTCCACTTT. Translating it yields CASSDSGTPLHF.

The chain links TRBV19 to TRBJ1-3; D is undetermined. CDR1 LNHDA and CDR2 SQIVND come from the germline V gene (reference sequence). Trimming took 5 bases from V and 0 from J, leaving 11 bases between them. The CDR3 contains 15 residues. The CDR3 DNA sequence: TGTGCCAGTAGTCGATCTTACTACTCTGGAAACACCATATATTTT. It yields the protein CASSRSYYSGNTIYF.

The DNA for the CDR3 is TGTGCCAGCAGTCCGACTAGCGGGGGATCCTACGAGCAGTACTTC. Translating gives CASSPTSGGSYEQYF. The rearrangement uses TRBV2 and TRBJ2-7; 12 bases map to TRBD2. The V gene's germline CDR1 is SNHLY and CDR2 FYNNEI. The V gene end was trimmed by 5 bases and the J gene end by 1 base; junction bases not matched to a gene: 3. The CDR3 has 15 amino acids.

J is TRBJ2-7 and V is TRBV4-2; possible D gene TRBD1, 5 bases. Germline V gene sequence: CDR1 LGHNA, CDR2 YNFKEQ. Trimming left V 0 bases short and J 4 bases short, with 13 bases between. CDR3 length: 15 residues. DNA for the CDR3: TGTGCCAGCAGCCAAGATTGGCAGGGCCGGTACGAGCAGTACTTC. It encodes CASSQDWQGRYEQYF.